This entry features one TCR beta chain sequence. What it recognizes is unknown. The sample originates from a study of cytomegalovirus exposure and HLA in healthy donors. Study-level findings and limits: Presence/absence analyses assumed roughly uniform sequencing depth across donors. Being productive about 90% or about 30% of the time was typical of most TCR beta V segments in an earlier analysis. Later on, a genetic analysis was performed. It linked a missense variant in DCLRE1C with V- and J-gene trimming of TCR beta. Among TCR beta chains of equal frequency, HLA-associated ones were more clonally expanded in a later analysis.

V lost 7 bases, J lost 1 base, and 6 bases stayed unmatched. Germline V gene sequence: CDR1 PRHDT, CDR2 FYEKMQ (reference sequence). The CDR3 is made up of 15 amino acids. In the PCR, 60 Vbeta and 13 Jbeta primers were used. This table comes from immunoSEQ multiplex PCR, and its TCRdb copy is limited to in-frame clones, with some not included. The data contain a few hundred thousand clones, approximately 90% of them singletons. The source is a woman under 30 in good health and CMV-seronegative. This rearrangement joins TRBV13 to TRBJ1-1; TRBD1 agrees at 10 bases. Material for sequencing was PBMCs. CDR3 sequence: CASNFGTGENTEAFF. For the CDR3, the DNA is TGTGCCAGCAACTTCGGGACAGGGGAGAACACTGAAGCTTTCTTT. Supplemented by reference TRBV13 and TRBJ1-1, the full variable domain reads AAGVIQSPRHLIKEKRETATLKCYPIPRHDTVYWYQQGPGQDPQFLISFYEKMQSDKGSIPDRFSAQQFSDYHSELNMSSLELGDSALYFCASNFGTGENTEAFFGQGTRLTVV.